This TCR beta chain was sequenced during a study of regulatory T cells in long-lasting Graves disease. The CDR3 totals 13 residues. CDR1 is MNHNS, CDR2 SASEGT, per germline. Trimming took 8 bases from V and 9 from J, leaving 17 bases between them. Libraries of TCR beta came from iRepertoire HTBI primers plus Arm-PCR of CDR3 regions. TCRdb recomputed calls from the multiplex PCR reads with MiXCR, one row per CDR3 protein. There are hundreds of thousands of distinct CDR3 sequences in the sample; 15% to 20% occur only once, and 25% to 30% lies in the top ten. Indicated time point: newly diagnosed GD, antithyroid drugs for less than 3 months. TCR sequences were obtained from RNA taken from PBMCs. This clonotype was counted at least ten times. The data were also submitted as part of a second study, on T cells in Graves' hyperthyroidism and ophthalmopathy. This second study notes: The hyperthyroidism patients had all been newly diagnosed, and their disease duration was under 2 months. Their ages ranged from 18 to 65 years.

This specimen consisted of peripheral blood mononuclear cells (PBMCs), obtained at new diagnosis, from a patient treated with antithyroid drugs. The TCR was taken from a man aged 35 to 55 with Graves disease. The rearrangement uses TRBV6-1 and TRBJ1-5, with D maybe TRBD1 (5 bases). The DNA for the CDR3 is TGTGCCAGCGGTAGTGGGGGACTGCGGCCCCAGCATTTT. This encodes CASGSGGLRPQHF.